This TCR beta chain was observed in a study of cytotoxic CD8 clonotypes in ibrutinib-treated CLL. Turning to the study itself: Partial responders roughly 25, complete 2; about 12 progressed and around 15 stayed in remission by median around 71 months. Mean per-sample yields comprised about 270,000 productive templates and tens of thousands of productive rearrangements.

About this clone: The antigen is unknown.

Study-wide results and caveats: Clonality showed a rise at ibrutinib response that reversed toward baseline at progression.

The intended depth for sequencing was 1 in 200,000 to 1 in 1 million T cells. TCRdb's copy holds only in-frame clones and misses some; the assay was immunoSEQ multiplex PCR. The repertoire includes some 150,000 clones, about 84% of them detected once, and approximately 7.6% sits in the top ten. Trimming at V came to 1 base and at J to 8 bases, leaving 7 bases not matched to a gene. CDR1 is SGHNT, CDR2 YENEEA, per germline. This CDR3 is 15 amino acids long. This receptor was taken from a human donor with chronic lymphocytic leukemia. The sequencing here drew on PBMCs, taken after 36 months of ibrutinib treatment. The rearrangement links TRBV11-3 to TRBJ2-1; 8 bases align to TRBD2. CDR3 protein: CASSLASGSWDEQFF. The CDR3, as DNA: TGTGCCAGCAGCTTAGCGAGCGGGAGTTGGGATGAGCAGTTCTTC.